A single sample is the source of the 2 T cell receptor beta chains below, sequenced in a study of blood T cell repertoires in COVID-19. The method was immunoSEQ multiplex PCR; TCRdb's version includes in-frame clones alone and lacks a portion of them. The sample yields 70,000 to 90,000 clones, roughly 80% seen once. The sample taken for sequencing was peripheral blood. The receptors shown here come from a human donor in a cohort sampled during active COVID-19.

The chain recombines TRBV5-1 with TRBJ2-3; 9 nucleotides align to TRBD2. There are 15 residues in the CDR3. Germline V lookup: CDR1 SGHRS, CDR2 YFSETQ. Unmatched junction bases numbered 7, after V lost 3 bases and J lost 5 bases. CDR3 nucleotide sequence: TGCGCCAGCAGCTCGGGACTAGCAATTTTAGATACGCAGTATTTT. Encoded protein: CASSSGLAILDTQYF. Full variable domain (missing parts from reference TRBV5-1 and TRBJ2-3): KAGVTQTPRYLIKTRGQQVTLSCSPISGHRSVSWYQQTPGQGLQFLFEYFSETQRNKGNFPGRFSGRQFSNSRSEMNVSTLELGDSALYLCASSSGLAILDTQYFGPGTRLTVL.

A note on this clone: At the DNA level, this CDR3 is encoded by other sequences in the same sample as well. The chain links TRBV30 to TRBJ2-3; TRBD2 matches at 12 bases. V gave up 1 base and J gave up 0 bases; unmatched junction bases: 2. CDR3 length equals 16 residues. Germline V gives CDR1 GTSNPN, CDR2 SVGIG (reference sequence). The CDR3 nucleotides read TGTGCCTGGAGTGCCGGACTAGCGGGAAGCACAGATACGCAGTATTTT. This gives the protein CAWSAGLAGSTDTQYF. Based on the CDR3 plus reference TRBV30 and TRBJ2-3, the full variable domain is SQTIHQWPATLVQPVGSPLSLECTVEGTSNPNLYWYRQAAGRGLQLLFYSVGIGQISSEVPQNLSASRPQDRQFILSSKKLLLSDSGFYLCAWSAGLAGSTDTQYFGPGTRLTVL.